These 14 T cell receptor beta chains came from one sample sequenced in a study of beta chain features in type 1 diabetes. Whole-study findings and limits: Across all four CD4+ subsets, people with type 1 diabetes showed modestly shorter TCRB CDR3s.

The antigens of these receptors remain unknown. Investigators reverse transcribed all isolated RNA, so they sequenced expressed TCRB transcripts. Here immunoSEQ multiplex PCR was the method, and the copy in TCRdb shows in-frame clones only, minus some. The table records 550,000 to 850,000 clones, 13% of them present only once. The specimen was naive CD4+ T cells from blood. Every receptor here comes from a man younger than 35 with type 1 diabetes.

A note on this clone: Distinct nucleotide sequences in the sample also encode this CDR3. The V call is TRBV5-1, the J call TRBJ2-3, with D uncertain. The germline V gene has CDR1 SGHRS and CDR2 YFSETQ. Trimming removed 0 bases from V and 4 bases from J, with 3 bases in between. The CDR3 has 12 residues. The CDR3 nucleotides are TGCGCCAGCAGCTTGGAATCAGATACGCAGTATTTT. This sequence encodes CASSLESDTQYF. The full variable domain, in which reference TRBV5-1 and TRBJ2-3 provide the parts outside the CDR3, is KAGVTQTPRYLIKTRGQQVTLSCSPISGHRSVSWYQQTPGQGLQFLFEYFSETQRNKGNFPGRFSGRQFSNSRSEMNVSTLELGDSALYLCASSLESDTQYFGPGTRLTVL.

This chain connects TRBV10-2 to TRBJ2-5; 9 nucleotides match TRBD2. The CDR3 spans 17 residues. Trimming at V came to 0 bases and at J to 6 bases, leaving 11 bases not matched to a gene. Germline-derived CDR1 and CDR2 are WSHSY and SAAADI. In nucleotides, the CDR3 is TGCGCCAGCAGTGAGTCGAACCCGGGACTAGCCGGCCAGACCCAGTACTTC. Its protein product is CASSESNPGLAGQTQYF.

A single count supports this clone. This chain joins TRBV27 and TRBJ1-5, with TRBD1 as a possible D gene (5 bases). The CDR3 runs 15 residues. In germline, CDR1 is MNHEY, CDR2 SMNVEV (reference sequence). V was clipped by 0 bases and J by 6 bases, with 12 bases between them. CDR3 region: CASSLSGTSGQPQHF. CDR3 nucleotides: TGTGCCAGCAGTTTATCGGGGACTTCGGGTCAGCCCCAGCATTTT.

This clone turned up a few times. The chain carries TRBV27 and TRBJ2-1, with no clear D. V was shortened by 3 bases and J by 0 bases, with 15 bases between the two germline ends. The CDR3 is 17 residues long. Germline loops: CDR1 MNHEY, CDR2 SMNVEV (reference sequence). In DNA, the CDR3 is TGTGCCAGCAGTTTGGCAAGGAAGCCAAGCTCCTACAATGAGCAGTTCTTC. This codes for CASSLARKPSSYNEQFF.

The CDR3 bases are TGTGCCAGCAGTGAGCGACCCGGGGAGCTGTTTTTT. Amino acid sequence: CASSERPGELFF. This chain uses TRBV2 with TRBJ2-2; the D is unclear. CDR3 length: 12 amino acids. The V gene's germline CDR1 is SNHLY and CDR2 FYNNEI. V was clipped by 3 bases and J by 6 bases, with 5 bases between them.

The V and J genes are TRBV4-1 and TRBJ2-1; TRBD2 agrees at 10 bases. This CDR3 has 15 amino acids. The junction had 8 bases not matched to a gene; V was cut back by 5 bases and J by 7 bases. Germline CDR1 MGHRA, CDR2 YSYEKL. CDR3 DNA sequence: TGCGCCAGCAGCACCGTAGCGGGGGGCCCGAATGAGCAGTTCTTC. Amino acids: CASSTVAGGPNEQFF.

This clone was observed a handful of times. The chain is built from TRBV2 and TRBJ1-6; 10 positions match TRBD1. The CDR3 is made up of 16 amino acids. V lost 3 bases, J lost 6 bases, and 5 bases stayed unmatched. Germline values: CDR1 SNHLY, CDR2 FYNNEI. The CDR3, as DNA: TGTGCCAGCAGTGATAGACAGGGGGCGGGTAATTCACCCCTCCACTTT. This gives the protein CASSDRQGAGNSPLHF.

This clone was seen a handful of times. CDR3 nucleotide sequence: TGTGCCAGCAGTTACTCCGGCCTGAGAACAGATACGCAGTATTTT. It specifies CASSYSGLRTDTQYF. This chain uses TRBV6-5 with TRBJ2-3; D is unclear. Trimming took off 0 bases at V and 3 bases at J, with 10 bases between the two ends. Germline V gene data show CDR1 as MNHEY and CDR2 as SVGAGI. This CDR3 region has 15 residues.

The CDR3, as DNA: TGTGCCAGCAGCAAAGACGGGAGTGGGGCAGGTGGAAATCAGCCCCAGCATTTT. It yields the protein CASSKDGSGAGGNQPQHF. The V and J genes are TRBV21-1 and TRBJ1-5. TRBV21-1 has pseudogene status. The CDR3 loop spans 18 amino acids.

This clone was found a few times. J is TRBJ2-5 and V is TRBV30; D uncertain. The CDR3 has 15 amino acids. Germline V gene data show CDR1 as GTSNPN and CDR2 as SVGIG (reference sequence). Trimming left V 1 base short and J 2 bases short, with 14 bases between. DNA for the CDR3: TGTGCCTGGAGTGGAGGCAGTGCGACTCAAGAGACCCAGTACTTC. As protein: CAWSGGSATQETQYF. The full variable domain, rest sourced from reference TRBV30 and TRBJ2-5, is SQTIHQWPATLVQPVGSPLSLECTVEGTSNPNLYWYRQAAGRGLQLLFYSVGIGQISSEVPQNLSASRPQDRQFILSSKKLLLSDSGFYLCAWSGGSATQETQYFGPGTRLLVL.

The genes are TRBV6-1 and TRBJ2-1; 9 bases fit TRBD1. The germline V gene has CDR1 MNHNS and CDR2 SASEGT. CDR3 length equals 14 residues. V dropped 4 bases and J dropped 6; count of bases not matched to a gene: 4. In nucleotides, the CDR3 is TGTGCCAGCAGTGGGACAGGGGCCGGCAATGAGCAGTTCTTC. It encodes CASSGTGAGNEQFF.

This clone was counted only a few times. The chain couples TRBV28 to TRBJ1-6; D is unclear. The germline gives CDR1 MDHEN, CDR2 SYDVKM. This CDR3 spans 13 amino acids. The V and J ends lost 8 bases and 9 bases respectively, with 14 bases between them. The CDR3 nucleotides are TGTGCCAGCGACGAAGGGTTTCGTTCACCCCTCCACTTT. Its translation: CASDEGFRSPLHF.

This clone has just a few counts. V is TRBV12-5 and J is TRBJ2-1; 11 nucleotides align to TRBD2. CDR3 length: 17 amino acids. Trimming removed 0 bases from V and 4 bases from J; junction bases left unmatched: 5. Germline values: CDR1 LGHNT, CDR2 FRNRAP. CDR3 nucleotide sequence: TGTGCTAGTGGTTTGGTACTAGCGGGAGAGGTGTACAATGAGCAGTTCTTC. Translating gives CASGLVLAGEVYNEQFF. The full variable domain, its missing parts supplied by reference TRBV12-5 and TRBJ2-1, is DARVTQTPRHKVTEMGQEVTMRCQPILGHNTVFWYRQTMMQGLELLAYFRNRAPLDDSGMPKDRFSAEMPDATLATLKIQPSEPRDSAVYFCASGLVLAGEVYNEQFFGPGTRLTVL.

This clone came up a few times. The chain employs TRBV12-5 and TRBJ2-2; D gene uncertain. V lost 6 bases, J lost 7 bases, and 15 bases lay in between. Germline CDR1 reads LGHNT; CDR2 reads FRNRAP. The CDR3 length is 14 residues. DNA of the CDR3: TGTGCTAGTGGGAGCCGGGCCTTTTTCGGGGAGCTGTTTTTT. Protein product: CASGSRAFFGELFF. Supplemented by reference TRBV12-5 and TRBJ2-2, the full variable domain reads DARVTQTPRHKVTEMGQEVTMRCQPILGHNTVFWYRQTMMQGLELLAYFRNRAPLDDSGMPKDRFSAEMPDATLATLKIQPSEPRDSAVYFCASGSRAFFGELFFGEGSRLTVL.